A selection of T cell receptor beta chains follows, all from one sample in a study of blood T cell repertoires in COVID-19. Here immunoSEQ multiplex PCR was the method, and the copy in TCRdb shows in-frame clones only, minus some. Of about 290,000 clones listed, roughly nine tenths are singletons. The material sequenced was peripheral blood. The receptors were sampled from a woman aged 25-40 years with COVID-19, enrolled during active disease. Both conserved end residues are part of each CDR3. The D gene is left open where the match is weak. Expanded clones are given a class, and other clones once, few, many or no size at all.

CDR3 | DNA | J | size | D | V
CASSTQGINEQFF | TGTGCCAGTAGTACACAGGGAATCAATGAGCAGTTCTTC | TRBJ2-1 | - | - | TRBV19
CASSAGLPGPQHF | TGTGCCAGCAGCGCGGGCCTGCCTGGGCCCCAGCATTTT | TRBJ1-5 | - | - | TRBV2
CASSLQSLETQYF | TGCGCCAGCAGCTTGCAAAGCTTAGAGACCCAGTACTTC | TRBJ2-5 | - | - | TRBV5-1
CASSPLRLQETQYF | TGTGCCAGCAGCCCTCTGCGGCTCCAAGAGACCCAGTACTTC | TRBJ2-5 | - | - | TRBV11-2
CASSLGGPGTEAFF | TGTGCCAGCAGCTTAGGGGGGCCGGGCACTGAAGCTTTCTTT | TRBJ1-1 | - | - | TRBV7-6
CASSQETVYSGNTIYF | TGTGCCAGCAGCCAAGAGACAGTTTACTCTGGAAACACCATATATTTT | TRBJ1-3 | - | - | TRBV4-2
CARETGELFF | TGTGCCAGGGAGACCGGGGAGCTGTTTTTT | TRBJ2-2 | - | - | TRBV7-9
CASSPWTGSFEQYF | TGTGCCAGCAGCCCCTGGACAGGGTCCTTCGAGCAGTACTTC | TRBJ2-7 | - | TRBD1 | TRBV11-2
CASSPRGVYGYTF | TGTGCCAGCAGCCCCAGGGGTGTCTATGGCTACACCTTC | TRBJ1-2 | once | - | TRBV5-4
CASSHGRGGKLNTQYF | TGTGCCAGCAGCCACGGGCGGGGGGGCAAATTGAATACGCAGTATTTT | TRBJ2-3 | - | TRBD2 | TRBV3-1/TRBV3-2
CASSLGQGPLGYTF | TGTGCCAGCAGCTTGGGACAGGGTCCTCTCGGCTACACCTTC | TRBJ1-2 | - | TRBD1 | TRBV5-6
CASSQDDDNSYEQYF | TGTGCCAGCAGCCAAGATGACGACAACTCCTACGAGCAGTACTTC | TRBJ2-7 | - | - | TRBV3-1/TRBV3-2
CASSPPGMNTEAFF | TGTGCCAGCAGCCCCCCGGGTATGAACACTGAAGCTTTCTTT | TRBJ1-1 | - | - | TRBV14
CASSMDRGRGSPLHF | TGTGCCAGCTCAATGGACAGGGGGCGAGGTTCACCCCTCCACTTT | TRBJ1-6 | - | TRBD1 | TRBV18
CASSLRGQENQPQHF | TGTGCCAGCAGCTTAAGGGGACAGGAAAATCAGCCCCAGCATTTT | TRBJ1-5 | - | TRBD1 | TRBV11-2
CASSQPGQAGRDTQYF | TGTGCCAGTAGCCAACCGGGACAGGCTGGAAGGGATACGCAGTATTTT | TRBJ2-3 | - | TRBD1 | TRBV19
CASSPEETQYF | TGTGCCAGCTCACCCGAAGAGACCCAGTACTTC | TRBJ2-5 | - | - | TRBV18
CASSWSQTMGYTF | TGCGCCAGCAGCTGGTCACAGACTATGGGCTACACCTTC | TRBJ1-2 | - | - | TRBV5-1
CASRKRDRTGEAYGYTF | TGCGCCAGCAGAAAACGCGACCGGACAGGGGAGGCTTATGGCTACACCTTC | TRBJ1-2 | - | TRBD1 | TRBV5-1
CAISGRVSEQYF | TGTGCCATCAGCGGCAGGGTAAGCGAGCAGTACTTC | TRBJ2-7 | - | - | TRBV10-3
CASSRDRAVTETQYF | TGTGCCAGCAGCCGGGACAGGGCGGTGACAGAGACCCAGTACTTC | TRBJ2-5 | - | TRBD1 | TRBV6-5
CASSLMGGPGDEQFF | TGCGCCAGCAGCTTGATGGGAGGGCCGGGGGATGAGCAGTTCTTC | TRBJ2-1 | - | TRBD2 | TRBV5-1
CASSLGGFGTEAFF | TGTGCCAGCAGCTTGGGAGGGTTCGGTACTGAAGCTTTCTTT | TRBJ1-1 | - | - | TRBV5-5
CASSLRGARTDTQYF | TGCGCCAGCAGCTTACGCGGGGCCCGCACAGATACGCAGTATTTT | TRBJ2-3 | - | - | TRBV5-1
CASSSRGGANTGELFF | TGTGCCAGCAGCTCTCGCGGGGGTGCTAACACCGGGGAGCTGTTTTTT | TRBJ2-2 | - | TRBD2 | TRBV7-8
CASSNRAGETQYF | TGTGCCAGTAGTAACAGGGCGGGAGAGACCCAGTACTTC | TRBJ2-5 | - | - | TRBV19
CASSLTGGPYEQYF | TGTGCCAGCAGTTTAACAGGGGGTCCCTACGAGCAGTACTTC | TRBJ2-7 | - | TRBD1 | TRBV27
CASRGTGGYPDYGYTF | TGTGCCAGCAGGGGGACAGGGGGATATCCGGACTATGGCTACACCTTC | TRBJ1-2 | - | TRBD1 | TRBV25-1
CASSQIQWGHGNTEAFF | TGCGCCAGCAGCCAAATACAGTGGGGACACGGGAACACTGAAGCTTTCTTT | TRBJ1-1 | - | - | TRBV4-1
CASSLNVRGLGETQYF | TGCGCCAGCAGCTTGAACGTGCGGGGGCTAGGGGAGACCCAGTACTTC | TRBJ2-5 | - | - | TRBV5-1
CASSNLGLNEKLFF | TGTGCCAGCAGTAATCTCGGACTTAATGAAAAACTGTTTTTT | TRBJ1-4 | - | - | TRBV2
CASSFRDSLYEQYF | TGTGCCAGCAGTTTCCGGGACAGTCTATACGAGCAGTACTTC | TRBJ2-7 | - | TRBD1 | TRBV28
CASRRQGTEAFF | TGTGCCAGCAGGCGACAGGGGACTGAAGCTTTCTTT | TRBJ1-1 | - | TRBD1 | TRBV7-9
CASSSLAGGDYEQYF | TGTGCCAGCAGTTCTCTAGCGGGGGGGGACTACGAGCAGTACTTC | TRBJ2-7 | - | TRBD2 | TRBV6-5
CASTPFAGTGANVLTF | TGTGCCAGCACCCCTTTTGCGGGTACTGGGGCCAACGTCCTGACTTTC | TRBJ2-6 | - | - | TRBV2
CASSEGQLNYGYTF | TGTGCCAGCAGTGAGGGACAGTTAAACTATGGCTACACCTTC | TRBJ1-2 | - | TRBD1 | TRBV6-1
CASTPSGVVGELFF | TGCGCCAGCACCCCTAGCGGGGTTGTCGGGGAGCTGTTTTTT | TRBJ2-2 | once | TRBD2 | TRBV5-1
CASNPLAGGVADTQYF | TGTGCCAGCAACCCCCTAGCGGGGGGCGTCGCAGATACGCAGTATTTT | TRBJ2-3 | few | TRBD2 | TRBV7-9